This TCR beta chain was recovered during a study of blood T cells in healthy people across ages. Combining a sample-barcoded 5' primer with a J-beta primer mix, a second PCR ran for 7 to 11 cycles. TCRdb itself ran the 5' RACE reads through MiXCR, one entry per CDR3 protein. The sample records some 880,000 distinct CDR3 sequences, about 34% being singletons. Isolating PBMCs gave at least 6 million of these cells per sample. The CDR3 has 15 residues. Trimming shortened V by 3 bases and J by 0 bases, and 12 bases separated the two germline ends. Looked up from germline, CDR1 is DFQATT and CDR2 is SNEGSKA (reference sequence).

The sequence derives from a young man in good health. This rearrangement joins TRBV20-1 to TRBJ1-3; D unresolved. Sequencing was done on a sample of blood. The CDR3 nucleotides are TGCAGTGCTAGTCGTGCACCGAGCTCTGGAAACACCATATATTTT. Translated, it gives CSASRAPSSGNTIYF.